The 14 T cell receptor beta chains reported below all come from one sample, sequenced in a study of cytomegalovirus exposure and HLA in healthy donors. Produced via immunoSEQ multiplex PCR; TCRdb's table is partial and in-frame only. The sample records 130,000 to 150,000 clones, 90% being singletons. Sequencing was performed on PBMCs. All receptors derive from a woman aged 25 to 39 in good health and CMV-seropositive.

The V and J genes are TRBV15 and TRBJ1-6; the match to TRBD1 covers 8 bases. Trimming took 2 bases from V and 5 from J; bases not matched to a gene: 5. The germline gives CDR1 LNHNV, CDR2 YYDKDF (reference sequence). The CDR3 consists of 16 residues. CDR3 nucleotides: TGTGCCACCAGCAGAATTAGGACAGGGAATAATTCACCCCTCCACTTT. Translation gives CATSRIRTGNNSPLHF.

This clone was seen a single time. The V gene is TRBV11-2, the J gene TRBJ2-7; TRBD1 matches at 7 bases. This CDR3 is 15 amino acids long. Trimming at V came to 0 bases and at J to 2 bases, leaving 4 bases not matched to a gene. Germline values: CDR1 SGHAT, CDR2 FQNNGV. In DNA, the CDR3 is TGTGCCAGCAGCTTAGATTACAGGGGCCCCTACGAGCAGTACTTC. This codes for CASSLDYRGPYEQYF.

The chain combines TRBV5-1 with TRBJ1-6; the match to TRBD1 covers 7 bases. Germline V gene sequence: CDR1 SGHRS, CDR2 YFSETQ. The junction had 7 bases not matched to a gene; V was cut back by 4 bases and J by 0 bases. The CDR3 runs 17 residues. DNA for the CDR3: TGCGCCAGCAGCCTAGGGACAGTTAGCTCCTATAATTCACCCCTCCACTTT. Its protein is CASSLGTVSSYNSPLHF.

The chain recombines TRBV11-2 with TRBJ2-6; TRBD1 matches 7 bases. The CDR3 totals 15 residues. V gave up 5 bases and J gave up 2 bases; unmatched junction bases: 3. Germline-derived CDR1 and CDR2 are SGHAT and FQNNGV. CDR3 sequence: CASSPGGAGANVLTF. In DNA, the CDR3 is TGTGCCAGCAGCCCAGGGGGTGCTGGGGCCAACGTCCTGACTTTC.

This clone was observed a handful of times. The gene calls are TRBV29-1 and TRBJ2-1; D is possibly TRBD2 (5 bases). The CDR3 contains 13 residues. The germline V and J ends were trimmed by 4 bases and 8 bases, with 15 bases remaining between them. CDR1 and CDR2 (germline): SQVTM, ANQGSEA. CDR3 protein: CSVGMEVHYEQFF. The CDR3 DNA sequence: TGCAGCGTTGGAATGGAGGTACACTATGAGCAGTTCTTC.

J is TRBJ2-1 and V is TRBV5-1, with TRBD1 identical over 8 bases. The CDR3 contains 14 residues. Germline CDR1 is SGHRS and CDR2 is YFSETQ. V shed 4 bases and J 3 bases; nucleotides not matched to a gene: 3. The CDR3 nucleotides read TGCGCCAGCAGCCGGGGACAGGTCTACAATGAGCAGTTCTTC. Protein: CASSRGQVYNEQFF.

The V gene is TRBV4-1, the J gene TRBJ1-5, with D uncertain. Trimming cost V 0 bases and J 5 bases, with 5 bases left between them. Germline loops: CDR1 MGHRA, CDR2 YSYEKL. This CDR3 contains 13 residues. The CDR3 nucleotides read TGCGCCAGCAGCCAAGATCCCGATCAGCCCCAGCATTTT. This encodes CASSQDPDQPQHF.

This sequence joins TRBV2 and TRBJ1-4, with D tentatively TRBD1 (5 bases). Germline CDR1 reads SNHLY; CDR2 reads FYNNEI. Trimming stripped 3 bases from V and 7 bases from J, with 12 bases between. This CDR3 contains 14 residues. CDR3 DNA: TGTGCCAGCAGTGAGTGGTCGGGGGTTGAAAAACTGTTTTTT. Its translation is CASSEWSGVEKLFF. Full variable domain (remainder filled in from reference TRBV2 and TRBJ1-4): EPEVTQTPSHQVTQMGQEVILRCVPISNHLYFYWYRQILGQKVEFLVSFYNNEISEKSEIFDDQFSVERPDGSNFTLKIRSTKLEDSAMYFCASSEWSGVEKLFFGSGTQLSVL.

The chain employs TRBV5-4 and TRBJ2-2; weak D call: TRBD2 (5 bases). Trimming cost V 4 bases and J 5 bases, with 12 bases left between them. There are 14 residues in the CDR3. Germline V gives CDR1 SGHNT, CDR2 YYREEE (reference sequence). The DNA for the CDR3 is TGTGCCAGCAGCGCCCAGTCGGGGACCGGGGAGCTGTTTTTT. This encodes CASSAQSGTGELFF.

The V and J genes are TRBV19 and TRBJ2-2; TRBD1 matches 12 bases. The V gene's germline CDR1 is LNHDA and CDR2 SQIVND (reference sequence). V gave up 3 bases and J gave up 6 bases; unmatched junction bases: 5. This CDR3 is built from 16 residues. The chain's CDR3 is CASSIPGQGASGELFF. Written as DNA, the CDR3 is TGTGCCAGTAGTATTCCGGGACAGGGGGCGTCCGGGGAGCTGTTTTTT.

The chain combines TRBV29-1 with TRBJ1-2; 12 bases align to TRBD1. V lost 6 bases and J lost 7; bases outside the gene matches: 3. The CDR3 length is 12 residues. CDR1 SQVTM and CDR2 ANQGSEA come from the germline V gene. The CDR3 DNA sequence: TGCAGCGTCCCGGGACAGGGGGCTGGCTACACCTTC. The encoded protein is CSVPGQGAGYTF.

The gene calls are TRBV5-6 and TRBJ1-2; TRBD1 is a possible D gene (6 bases). Germline CDR1 SGHDT, CDR2 YYEEEE. The CDR3 consists of 15 residues. V dropped 3 bases and J dropped 4 bases, with 16 bases sitting between them. In nucleotides, the CDR3 is TGTGCCAGCAGCTCCCCTGACAGGCTGAGCTATGGCTACACCTTC. This sequence encodes CASSSPDRLSYGYTF.

V gene TRBV9 combines with J gene TRBJ2-2; 8 bases are shared with TRBD2. The length of the CDR3 is 13 residues. CDR1 is SGDLS and CDR2 is YYNGEE in the germline V gene. The ends lost 8 bases at V and 1 base at J; junction bases unmatched: 1. CDR3 coding DNA: TGTGCCAGTACTAGCGGGAACACCGGGGAGCTGTTTTTT. Its translation is CASTSGNTGELFF.

The chain carries TRBV7-8 and TRBJ2-7, with a possible D match to TRBD1 (5 bases). CDR3 length: 11 residues. Trimming cost V 5 bases and J 13 bases, with 15 bases left between them. Germline V lookup: CDR1 SGHVS, CDR2 FQNEAQ. CDR3 region: CASSGTETVYF. CDR3 DNA: TGTGCCAGCAGCGGAACCGAGACAGTTTACTTC. Complete variable domain (other parts from reference TRBV7-8 and TRBJ2-7): GAGVSQSPRYKVAKRGQDVALRCDPISGHVSLFWYQQALGQGPEFLTYFQNEAQLDKSGLPSDRFFAERPEGSVSTLKIQRTQQEDSAVYLCASSGTETVYFGPGTRLTVT.